The 25 T cell receptor beta chains given below trace back to one sample, sequenced in a study of shared clonotypes between healthy human individuals. Clones were sequenced by immunoSEQ multiplex PCR, and TCRdb holds only the in-frame ones, with some missing. Among 1.6 million or so clones listed, around 98.5% were seen once. The material sequenced was naive CD4+ T cells sorted from blood. This sample's subset: CD45RA+ positively selected. The receptors derive from a man aged 25 to 40 in good health.

This chain connects TRBV4-1 to TRBJ1-4, with TRBD1 identical over 10 bases. From germline, CDR1 is MGHRA and CDR2 YSYEKL. The CDR3 extends over 16 amino acids. V shed 8 bases, J shed 8 bases, and the junction held 14 bases outside the gene matches. CDR3 sequence reads: CASSDRGRISEEKLFF. DNA of the CDR3: TGCGCCAGCTCGGACAGGGGGAGAATATCGGAGGAAAAACTGTTTTTT.

In DNA form, the CDR3 reads TGTGCCAGCAGCCTCGGGACAACAGGATCCATGAACACTGAAGCTTTCTTT. Translation: CASSLGTTGSMNTEAFF. This chain connects TRBV7-3 to TRBJ1-1; tentatively, D is TRBD1 (6 bases). This CDR3 region has 17 residues. CDR1 is SGHTA, CDR2 FQGTGA, per germline. The V and J ends lost 5 bases and 0 bases respectively, with 19 bases between them. The complete variable domain, with remaining parts taken from reference TRBV7-3 and TRBJ1-1, reads GAGVSQTPSNKVTEKGKYVELRCDPISGHTALYWYRQSLGQGPEFLIYFQGTGAADDSGLPNDRFFAVRPEGSVSTLKIQRTERGDSAVYLCASSLGTTGSMNTEAFFGQGTRLTVV.

This rearrangement joins TRBV29-1 to TRBJ2-2; D perhaps matches TRBD1 (5 bases). Germline V gene lookup returns CDR1 SQVTM and CDR2 ANQGSEA. The V end was cut by 7 bases, the J end by 6 bases, with 15 bases between. The CDR3 sequence is 13 residues long. The CDR3 DNA sequence: TGCAGCGCTCTGACAGTATTCGCCGGGGAGCTGTTTTTT. Amino acid sequence: CSALTVFAGELFF.

The chain joins TRBV10-3 to TRBJ2-3, with a tentative D call TRBD1 (6 bases). The CDR3 has 13 residues. The germline V and J ends were trimmed by 9 bases and 2 bases, with 12 bases remaining between them. The germline V gene encodes CDR1 ENHRY and CDR2 SYGVKD. Here the CDR3 reads CAIGQGPTDTQYF. CDR3 bases: TGTGCCATAGGTCAGGGGCCCACAGATACGCAGTATTTT.

CDR3 in DNA: TGTGCCAGCAGAGAGACTAGCGCGTACACAGATACGCAGTATTTT. Translating gives CASRETSAYTDTQYF. The V call is TRBV14, the J call TRBJ2-3; 8 nucleotides match TRBD2. Losses at the gene ends were 6 bases for V and 2 bases for J; bases not matched to a gene: 7. The CDR3 loop spans 15 amino acids. CDR1 and CDR2 from the germline V gene are SGHDN and FVKESK.

The chain has TRBV27 and TRBJ2-7; D is perhaps TRBD2 (5 bases). CDR3 length: 14 residues. Germline CDR1 and CDR2: MNHEY and SMNVEV (reference sequence). V lost 3 bases and J 2 bases, leaving 11 bases between the germline ends. CDR3 in amino acids: CASSFSSATYEQYF. CDR3 nucleotides: TGTGCCAGCAGTTTTAGTAGCGCCACCTACGAGCAGTACTTC.

This clone showed up just once. The J gene is TRBJ1-4, the V gene TRBV7-8; unclear D gene. Deletions cut 1 base from V and 5 bases from J, with 8 bases between. Germline V gene data show CDR1 as SGHVS and CDR2 as FQNEAQ. This CDR3 region has 14 residues. The CDR3 loop reads CASSLGAYNEKLFF. CDR3 sequence (DNA): TGTGCCAGCAGCTTAGGGGCCTACAATGAAAAACTGTTTTTT.

Concerning this clone: Other DNA sequences within the sample encode an identical CDR3. The chain is built from TRBV9 and TRBJ2-3; D might be TRBD1 (6 bases). This CDR3 contains 13 residues. Germline lookup yields CDR1 SGDLS and CDR2 YYNGEE. Trimming shortened V by 4 bases and J by 4 bases, and 10 bases separated the two germline ends. CDR3 sequence: CASSFRTADTQYF. CDR3 bases: TGTGCCAGCAGCTTTAGGACAGCAGATACGCAGTATTTT.

The chain combines TRBV15 with TRBJ2-7, with 11 bases lining up with TRBD2. Germline values: CDR1 LNHNV, CDR2 YYDKDF (reference sequence). This CDR3 region has 18 residues. J was trimmed by 0 bases and V by 0 bases; bases with no gene match: 7. For the CDR3, the DNA is TGTGCCACCAGCAGAGACATTATGACTAGCGGGATCTCCTACGAGCAGTACTTC. Translation: CATSRDIMTSGISYEQYF.

The gene calls are TRBV6-6 and TRBJ1-3, with D uncertain. Germline loops: CDR1 MNHNY, CDR2 SVGAGI (reference sequence). Deletions cut 8 bases from V and 4 bases from J, with 18 bases between. The CDR3 loop spans 15 amino acids. The CDR3 reads CASFLRPERGNTIYF. The CDR3 DNA reads as TGTGCCAGCTTTTTAAGGCCCGAAAGGGGAAACACCATATATTTT.

Notes on this clone: The sample carries other DNA sequences with the same CDR3. The V and J genes are TRBV28 and TRBJ2-7; TRBD1 might be the D (6 bases). CDR3 size: 12 residues. Trimming pared 4 bases from V and 7 bases from J, leaving 11 bases between. Germline CDR1 MDHEN, CDR2 SYDVKM. The DNA of the CDR3 is TGTGCCAGCAGTTACAGGGTCGGGGAGCAGTACTTC. It translates to CASSYRVGEQYF.

The rearrangement links TRBV7-8 to TRBJ2-3; D perhaps matches TRBD2 (6 bases). Germline CDR1 SGHVS, CDR2 FQNEAQ. This CDR3 has 18 residues. The V gene lost 5 bases and the J gene lost 6 bases, with 27 bases spanning the gap. The CDR3 loop is CASSPRFDWGVAPDTQYF. Here the CDR3 DNA reads TGTGCCAGCAGCCCACGCTTCGATTGGGGGGTCGCCCCGGATACGCAGTATTTT. The full variable domain, rest sourced from reference TRBV7-8 and TRBJ2-3, is GAGVSQSPRYKVAKRGQDVALRCDPISGHVSLFWYQQALGQGPEFLTYFQNEAQLDKSGLPSDRFFAERPEGSVSTLKIQRTQQEDSAVYLCASSPRFDWGVAPDTQYFGPGTRLTVL.

This sequence joins TRBV4-3 and TRBJ2-7; D may be TRBD1 (6 bases). V dropped 0 bases and J dropped 3 bases, with 15 bases sitting between them. The CDR3 loop spans 16 amino acids. Germline CDR1 and CDR2: LGHNA and YSLEER. Here the CDR3 reads CASSQDLSRGLYEQYF. The CDR3 DNA is TGCGCCAGCAGCCAAGATCTTAGCAGGGGCCTCTACGAGCAGTACTTC.

The genes are TRBV7-8 and TRBJ1-2; D is possibly TRBD1 (5 bases). This CDR3 region has 14 residues. Trimming stripped 7 bases from V and 5 bases from J, with 17 bases between. CDR1 and CDR2 (germline): SGHVS, FQNEAQ. Here the CDR3 reads CASTRDNLGYGYTF. The CDR3 bases are TGTGCCAGCACCAGGGATAATCTCGGATATGGCTACACCTTC.

This chain uses TRBV7-6 with TRBJ2-7; 7 nucleotides match TRBD1. Unmatched junction bases numbered 7, after V lost 5 bases and J lost 6 bases. CDR3 length equals 13 residues. From germline, CDR1 is SGHVS and CDR2 FNYEAQ. The CDR3 here is CASSPGTASEQYF. DNA of the CDR3: TGTGCCAGCAGCCCCGGGACAGCTAGCGAGCAGTACTTC. The whole variable domain, filled in from reference TRBV7-6 and TRBJ2-7, reads GAGVSQSPRYKVTKRGQDVALRCDPISGHVSLYWYRQALGQGPEFLTYFNYEAQQDKSGLPNDRFSAERPEGSISTLTIQRTEQRDSAMYRCASSPGTASEQYFGPGTRLTVT.

Points on this clone: Other DNA sequences in the same sample also yield this CDR3. The V and J genes are TRBV18 and TRBJ2-2; D remains unclear. Per germline, CDR1 KGHSH and CDR2 LQKENI. CDR3 length equals 13 residues. V lost 3 bases, J lost 1 base, and 3 bases lay in between. CDR3 sequence: CASSPGNTGELFF. CDR3 sequence (DNA): TGTGCCAGCTCACCGGGGAACACCGGGGAGCTGTTTTTT. Together with reference TRBV18 and TRBJ2-2, the CDR3 gives the full variable domain: NAGVMQNPRHLVRRRGQEARLRCSPMKGHSHVYWYRQLPEEGLKFMVYLQKENIIDESGMPKERFSAEFPKEGPSILRIQQVVRGDSAAYFCASSPGNTGELFFGEGSRLTVL.

The chain links TRBV5-1 to TRBJ2-6; no firm D call. CDR1 is SGHRS and CDR2 is YFSETQ in the germline V gene. The CDR3 has 15 residues. Trimming stripped 2 bases from V and 1 base from J, with 7 bases between. The CDR3 here is CASSFTQSGANVLTF. The CDR3 region has the DNA TGCGCCAGCAGCTTCACCCAGTCTGGGGCCAACGTCCTGACTTTC.

The chain is built from TRBV18 and TRBJ2-7; maybe TRBD2 (6 bases). Trimming removed 8 bases at V and 2 bases at J, with 19 bases between. In germline, CDR1 is KGHSH, CDR2 LQKENI. The CDR3 length is 15 residues. The CDR3 spells CASLPGLAEAYEQYF. The CDR3 DNA reads TGTGCCAGCCTTCCCGGCTTAGCGGAAGCCTACGAGCAGTACTTC.

This chain uses TRBV19 with TRBJ1-1; D not resolved. Germline V gene lookup returns CDR1 LNHDA and CDR2 SQIVND (reference sequence). This CDR3 comprises 14 residues. The V end lost 2 bases, the J end lost 0 bases, and 7 bases lay between the germline ends. CDR3 nucleotides: TGTGCCAGTAGTATAACAGCGATGAACACTGAAGCTTTCTTT. Protein sequence: CASSITAMNTEAFF.

This clone was recorded only once. V usage is TRBV5-1 and J usage is TRBJ2-1; 14 bases map to TRBD2. The CDR3 length is 20 residues. The junction had 15 bases not matched to a gene; V was cut back by 2 bases and J by 5 bases. Germline values: CDR1 SGHRS, CDR2 YFSETQ. The DNA of the CDR3 is TGCGCCAGCAGCTTTCGGCGACTAGCGGGAGGGCGGGCGAGCGACAATGAGCAGTTCTTC. This encodes CASSFRRLAGGRASDNEQFF.

The chain carries TRBV29-1 and TRBJ2-7, with D tentatively TRBD2 (6 bases). The germline V gene encodes CDR1 SQVTM and CDR2 ANQGSEA. The CDR3 spans 13 residues. V shed 6 bases and J shed 2 bases, with 14 bases lying between them. The CDR3 here is CSVLLGGTYEQYF. Written as DNA, the CDR3 is TGCAGCGTACTATTGGGCGGGACCTACGAGCAGTACTTC.

In regard to this clone: Distinct nucleotide sequences in the sample also encode this CDR3. V and J are TRBV11-2 and TRBJ2-1; no firm D call. The CDR3 loop spans 15 amino acids. V was clipped by 0 bases and J by 2 bases, with 8 bases between them. CDR1 and CDR2 (germline): SGHAT, FQNNGV. Written as DNA, the CDR3 is TGTGCCAGCAGCTTAGAGGGCGGTCCCTACAATGAGCAGTTCTTC. It yields the protein CASSLEGGPYNEQFF.

The rearrangement links TRBV27 to TRBJ2-6; 10 bases fit TRBD2. The CDR3 is made up of 18 amino acids. Germline-derived CDR1 and CDR2 are MNHEY and SMNVEV (reference sequence). Germline trimming cut 6 bases from V and 3 bases from J; bases unmatched to any gene: 11. DNA for the CDR3: TGTGCCAGCAGCTTAGGGCTAGCGGGAGTTGGTGGGGCCAACGTCCTGACTTTC. Its protein product is CASSLGLAGVGGANVLTF.

The chain recombines TRBV29-1 with TRBJ2-2; TRBD1 matches 8 bases. CDR1 is SQVTM, CDR2 ANQGSEA, per germline. This CDR3 contains 15 residues. The J segment lost 0 bases and the V segment lost 6 bases, leaving 6 bases of the junction unmatched. The CDR3 is CSVTGTGANTGELFF. DNA of the CDR3: TGCAGCGTCACCGGGACAGGAGCGAACACCGGGGAGCTGTTTTTT.

The V and J genes are TRBV4-1 and TRBJ2-7; D uncertain. The CDR3 is 18 amino acids. The germline CDR1 and CDR2 sequences are MGHRA and YSYEKL. Trimming left V 3 bases short and J 1 base short, with 22 bases between. The CDR3: CASSQVGLLLTPSYEQYF. The CDR3 nucleotides read TGCGCCAGCAGCCAGGTAGGGCTACTACTAACCCCGTCCTACGAGCAGTACTTC.